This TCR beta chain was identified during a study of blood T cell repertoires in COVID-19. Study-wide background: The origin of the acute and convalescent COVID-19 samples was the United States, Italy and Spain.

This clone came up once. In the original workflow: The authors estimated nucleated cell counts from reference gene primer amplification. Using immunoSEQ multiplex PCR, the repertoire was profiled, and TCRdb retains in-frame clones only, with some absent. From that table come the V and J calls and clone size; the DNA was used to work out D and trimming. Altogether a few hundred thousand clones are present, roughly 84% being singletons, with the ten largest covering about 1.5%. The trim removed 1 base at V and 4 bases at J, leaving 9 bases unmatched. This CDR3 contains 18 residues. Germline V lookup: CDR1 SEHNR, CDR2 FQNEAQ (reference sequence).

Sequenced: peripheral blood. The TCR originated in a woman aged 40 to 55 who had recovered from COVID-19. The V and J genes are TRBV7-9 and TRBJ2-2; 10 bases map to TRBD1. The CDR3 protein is CASSLGYPGQGTTGELFF. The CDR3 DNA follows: TGTGCCAGCAGCTTAGGGTACCCGGGACAGGGGACCACCGGGGAGCTGTTTTTT. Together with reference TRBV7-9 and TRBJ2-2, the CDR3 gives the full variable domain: DTGVSQNPRHKITKRGQNVTFRCDPISEHNRLYWYRQTLGQGPEFLTYFQNEAQLEKSRLLSDRFSAERPKGSFSTLEIQRTEQGDSAMYLCASSLGYPGQGTTGELFFGEGSRLTVL.